What follows describes a single T cell receptor beta chain. Antigen unknown. The source of the sample is a study of radiotherapy plus CTLA-4 blockade in lung cancer. Study-level information: Objective response was observed in roughly 20% of patients, and disease control in just over 30%. Findings of the study overall: Together with interferon-beta, which increased in serum after radiation, early dynamic changes in blood T cell clones were reportedly the best predictors of response. In blood, tumor-derived TCR clones expanded after radiotherapy plus ipilimumab.

Germline-derived CDR1 and CDR2 are LGHNA and YSLEER. The length of the CDR3 is 17 residues. Trimming shortened V by 4 bases and J by 9 bases, and 26 bases separated the two germline ends. Patients in the study, people with chemo-refractory metastatic non-small-cell lung cancer, received focal radiation plus ipilimumab CTLA-4 blockade. The table came from immunoSEQ multiplex PCR; TCRdb's copy has only in-frame clones and leaves some out. This table has 40,000 to 50,000 clones, 82% appearing once. The V call is TRBV4-3, the J call TRBJ2-3; weak D call: TRBD2 (6 bases). This receptor was taken from a human donor with non-small cell lung cancer who had stable disease on radiotherapy plus ipilimumab. This sample comprised peripheral blood, obtained from a patient treated with radiotherapy plus ipilimumab. The CDR3 protein is CASSPTLVEGRWGTQYF. Here the CDR3 DNA reads TGCGCCAGCAGCCCAACCTTGGTGGAGGGGCGCTGGGGGACGCAGTATTTT.